These T cell receptor beta chains were read from a single sample in a study of blood T cell repertoires in COVID-19. The repertoire was sequenced with immunoSEQ multiplex PCR; TCRdb's copy has only in-frame clones and lacks some. The sample shows roughly 440,000 clones, about 87% of them seen only once. Sequencing used peripheral blood. The source is a woman aged 45 to 65 with COVID-19, enrolled during active disease. Each CDR3 is given with its conserved first and last residue.

J gene,V gene,CDR3 protein
TRBJ1-2,TRBV28,CASSFYGREGYTF
TRBJ2-5,TRBV2,CASTGTGGGTQYF
TRBJ2-5,TRBV3-1/TRBV3-2,CASSRGGPSGTQYF
TRBJ2-7,TRBV10-3,CAISDGVRSNEQYF
TRBJ1-1,TRBV6-4,CASRGHPNTEAFF
TRBJ1-3,TRBV11-2,CASSPTGSSGNTIYF
TRBJ1-4,TRBV30,CAWSVLPPGTNEKLFF
TRBJ1-2,TRBV6-1,CASSDPDTIYGYTF
TRBJ2-3,TRBV5-1,CASSFMPGTSGGATDTQYF
TRBJ1-1,TRBV15,CATSRDNGALEAFF
TRBJ1-2,TRBV6-5,CASRGEGGRGYGYTF
TRBJ2-1,TRBV24-1,CATSVAGGGRNEQFF
TRBJ1-2,TRBV6-5,CASSYRDREVYTF
TRBJ2-1,TRBV25-1,CASSESGSHNEQFF
TRBJ1-2,TRBV5-5,CASSLVSGAYGYTF
TRBJ1-2,TRBV5-5,CASSLGETGAPYGYTF
TRBJ1-1,TRBV4-1,CASSPAGRRTEAFF
TRBJ1-6,TRBV18,CASSGRQNSPLHF
TRBJ2-7,TRBV6-5,CASTTQGKLYEQYF
TRBJ1-2,TRBV5-1,CASSLERGSGYTF
TRBJ2-7,TRBV5-1,CASSLGTRGREQYF
TRBJ1-2,TRBV3-1/TRBV3-2,CASSPGTANYGYTF
TRBJ2-3,TRBV19,CASSPGTSGGTDTQYF
TRBJ1-2,TRBV6-6,CASSYSDRAQNGYTF
TRBJ1-5,TRBV4-1,CASSQIRDQPQHF
TRBJ1-1,TRBV12-3/TRBV12-4,CASSSPQGRAFF
TRBJ1-1,TRBV24-1,CATSDRTGSEAFF
TRBJ1-4,TRBV7-9,CASSPDRASEKLFF
TRBJ1-2,TRBV18,CASSPPSGTEGYTF
TRBJ1-6,TRBV2,CASWTGLSGSPLHF
TRBJ1-1,TRBV7-9,CASSFASLRGQAFF
TRBJ2-1,TRBV5-1,CASSLGLAGGRRYEQFF
TRBJ1-2,TRBV12-2,CASRLTGMGQGFQLCYTF
TRBJ1-6,TRBV19,CASRTGNSPLHF
TRBJ2-1,TRBV5-6,CASSLVRQPRDEQFF
TRBJ2-6,TRBV5-4,CASSLRTGWGSGANVLTF
TRBJ1-5,TRBV7-8,CASSPTGTANHQPQHF